This T cell receptor (beta chain) is from a study of immune evolution from preneoplasia to lung adenocarcinoma. Comments on this clone: Its antigen is still unknown.

The method was immunoSEQ multiplex PCR; TCRdb's version includes in-frame clones alone and lacks a portion of them. Here the sample spans 9,500 to 15,000 clones, about 85% being singletons. Two lung cancer pathologists independently confirmed each histologic diagnosis. After pathologic assessment, macro-dissection selected premalignant or tumor cells for extraction. CDR1 and CDR2 from the germline V gene are MGHRA and YSYEKL. Unmatched junction bases numbered 11, after V lost 3 bases and J lost 0 bases. The CDR3 is 18 residues long. Notes on the study in general: Compared with EGFR-mutant or double wild-type lesions, KRAS-mutant nodules were more clonal. Normal lung had the highest top T cell clone frequencies.

This chain links TRBV4-1 with TRBJ1-1; 9 bases are shared with TRBD1. The sample comprised FFPE tissue from an adenomatous hyperplasia lung lesion. Subset indicated: atypical adenomatous hyperplasia (AAH), lung preneoplasia. This receptor was taken from a person between 50 and 69 years old with lung adenocarcinoma. The CDR3 sequence is CASSQGTGSFKMNTEAFF. The CDR3 nucleotides are TGCGCCAGCAGCCAGGGGACAGGGAGCTTCAAAATGAACACTGAAGCTTTCTTT.